The clone carrying this T cell receptor (beta chain) appeared many times. This specimen comes from a study of human T cells and chemical hapten exposure. Study-level information: DPC at 0.01% went onto the upper back in patch tests, read at 6 days.

Germline CDR1 and CDR2: SEHNR and FQNEAQ (reference sequence). V lost 5 bases and J lost 0, with 14 bases in between. This CDR3 contains 16 residues. Time point in this sample: patch test 3, about 24 weeks after DPC sensitization. The treatment: therapeutic diphenylcyclopropenone sensitization with weekly scalp DPC. Those who donated were patients with alopecia, 18 to 70 years of age, and suitable for DPC. RNA extraction used unfractionated whole blood as the source of total RNA. In the library, unique molecular identifiers were attached to individual cDNA molecules. TCRdb reanalysed the RACE reads using MiXCR and keeps one entry per CDR3 protein. The sample contains around 85,000 distinct CDR3 sequences, over 10% of which appear only once.

This specimen consisted of whole blood, obtained in connection with sensitization to the hapten diphenylcyclopropenone (DPC). V gene TRBV7-9 combines with J gene TRBJ1-3; D not certain. The sequence came from a woman in her forties or fifties with alopecia areata. Some clones in this sample may be carry-over from other donors' samples. The CDR3 sequence is CASSLLVQSSGNTIYF. CDR3 DNA: TGTGCCAGCAGCCTCCTCGTCCAAAGCTCTGGAAACACCATATATTTT.